The table lists the clone carrying this T cell receptor beta chain with a few counts. The target antigen is unknown. Unrecorded immune exposure was likely among donors, who were nominally healthy when sampled. This sample was taken from a study of cytomegalovirus exposure and HLA in healthy donors. Findings and caveats of the study: A later analysis appeared to link common viral pathogens to several of the most significant clusters. Analyses of presence and absence presupposed an approximately uniform sequencing depth across donors.

CDR3 length: 16 residues. Germline CDR1 is SEHNR and CDR2 is FQNEAQ (reference sequence). Trimming took 5 bases from V and 6 from J, leaving 19 bases between them. Primers included in the PCR were 60 Vbeta and 13 Jbeta primers. Clones were read by immunoSEQ multiplex PCR, and TCRdb kept only the in-frame ones, dropping some. The sample has over 120,000 clones; roughly 80% are singletons. The V gene is TRBV7-9, the J gene TRBJ1-4, with D perhaps TRBD1 (5 bases). The sequence was obtained from a man aged 40-49 years in good health and CMV-seronegative. The sample was PBMCs. The CDR3 loop reads CASSPRANGRDEKLFF. The CDR3 DNA follows: TGTGCCAGCAGCCCCCGGGCCAATGGCAGGGATGAAAAACTGTTTTTT.